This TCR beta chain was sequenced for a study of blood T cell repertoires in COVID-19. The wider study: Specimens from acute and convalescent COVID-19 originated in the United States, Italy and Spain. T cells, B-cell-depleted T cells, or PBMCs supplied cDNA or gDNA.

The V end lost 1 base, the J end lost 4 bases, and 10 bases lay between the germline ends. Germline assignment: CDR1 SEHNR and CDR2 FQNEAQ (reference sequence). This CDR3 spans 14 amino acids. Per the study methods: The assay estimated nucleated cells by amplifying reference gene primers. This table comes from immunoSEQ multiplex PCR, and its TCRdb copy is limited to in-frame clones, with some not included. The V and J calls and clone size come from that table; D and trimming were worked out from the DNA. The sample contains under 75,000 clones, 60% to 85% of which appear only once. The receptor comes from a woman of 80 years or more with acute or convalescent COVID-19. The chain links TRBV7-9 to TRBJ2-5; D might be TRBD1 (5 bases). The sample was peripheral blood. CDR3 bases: TGTGCCAGCAGCTTAGAAGGGGCCGGAGAGACCCAGTACTTC. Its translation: CASSLEGAGETQYF.